This T cell receptor (beta chain) derives from a study of T cells in tuberculosis. In the study overall: A South African cohort included IGRA-negative adolescents, latently infected IGRA-positive adolescents and adults with active tuberculosis.

Study-wide results and caveats: Smaller distances to GMM-specific TCRs suggested their expansion in active tuberculosis.

V lost 4 bases, J lost 2 bases, and 8 bases stayed unmatched. CDR1 and CDR2 (germline): SGDLS, YYNGEE. The length of the CDR3 is 15 residues. Comments on this clone: Antigen specificity is unknown.

Using immunoSEQ multiplex PCR, the repertoire was profiled, and TCRdb retains in-frame clones only, with some absent. The repertoire has about 36,000 clones, about 93% of them found once; the top ten carry approximately 7.5%. The sequence derives from a donor under 30 with latent tuberculosis or without tuberculosis infection. The V gene is TRBV9, the J gene TRBJ1-2; 7 bases are shared with TRBD1. Sequenced material: PBMCs. CDR3 coding DNA: TGTGCCAGCAGCCCCCCGACAGGGACCAACTATGGCTACACCTTC. This sequence encodes CASSPPTGTNYGYTF.